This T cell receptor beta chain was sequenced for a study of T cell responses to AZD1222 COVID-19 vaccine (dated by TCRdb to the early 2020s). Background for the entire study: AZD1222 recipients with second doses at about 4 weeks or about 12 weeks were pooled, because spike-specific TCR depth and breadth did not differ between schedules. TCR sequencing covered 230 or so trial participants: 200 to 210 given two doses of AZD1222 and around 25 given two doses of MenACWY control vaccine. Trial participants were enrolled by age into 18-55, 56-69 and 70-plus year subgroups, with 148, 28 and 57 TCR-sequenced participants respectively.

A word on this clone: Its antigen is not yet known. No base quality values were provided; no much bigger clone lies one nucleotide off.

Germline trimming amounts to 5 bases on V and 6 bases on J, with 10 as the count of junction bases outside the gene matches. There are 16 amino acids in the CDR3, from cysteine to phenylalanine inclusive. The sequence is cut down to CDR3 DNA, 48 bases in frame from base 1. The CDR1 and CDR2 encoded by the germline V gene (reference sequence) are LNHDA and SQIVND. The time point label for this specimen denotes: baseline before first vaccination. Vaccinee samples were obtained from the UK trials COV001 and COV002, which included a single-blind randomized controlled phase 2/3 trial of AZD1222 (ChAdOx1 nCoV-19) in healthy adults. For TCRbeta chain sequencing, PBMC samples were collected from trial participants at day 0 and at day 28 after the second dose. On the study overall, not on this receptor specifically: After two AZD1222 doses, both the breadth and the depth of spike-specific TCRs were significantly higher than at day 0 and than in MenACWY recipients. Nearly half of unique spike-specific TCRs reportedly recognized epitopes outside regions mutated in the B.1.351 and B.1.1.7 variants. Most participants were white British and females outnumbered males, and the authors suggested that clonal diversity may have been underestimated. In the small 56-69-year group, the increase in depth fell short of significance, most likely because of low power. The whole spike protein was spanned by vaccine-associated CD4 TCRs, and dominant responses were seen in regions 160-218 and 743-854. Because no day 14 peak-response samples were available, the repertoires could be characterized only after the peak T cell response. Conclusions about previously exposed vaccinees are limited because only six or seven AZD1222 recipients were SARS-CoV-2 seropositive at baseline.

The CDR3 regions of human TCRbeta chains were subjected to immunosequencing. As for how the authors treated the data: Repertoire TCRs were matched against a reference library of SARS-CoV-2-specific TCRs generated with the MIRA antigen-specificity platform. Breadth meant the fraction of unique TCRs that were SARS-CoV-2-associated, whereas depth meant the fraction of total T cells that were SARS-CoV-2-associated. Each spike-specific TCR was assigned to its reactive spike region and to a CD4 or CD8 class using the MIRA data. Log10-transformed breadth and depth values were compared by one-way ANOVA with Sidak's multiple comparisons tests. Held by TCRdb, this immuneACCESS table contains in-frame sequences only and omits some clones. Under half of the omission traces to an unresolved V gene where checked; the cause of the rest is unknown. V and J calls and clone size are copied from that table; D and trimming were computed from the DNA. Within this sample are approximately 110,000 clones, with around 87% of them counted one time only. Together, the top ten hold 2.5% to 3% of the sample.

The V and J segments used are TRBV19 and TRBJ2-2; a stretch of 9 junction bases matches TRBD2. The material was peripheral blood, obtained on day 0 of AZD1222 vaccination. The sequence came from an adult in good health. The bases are TGTGCCAGTAGTCCCATAGCGGGAGCGGGGGCCGGGGAGCTGTTTTTT. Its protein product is CASSPIAGAGAGELFF. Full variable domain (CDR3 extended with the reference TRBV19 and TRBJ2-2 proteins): DGGITQSPKYLFRKEGQNVTLSCEQNLNHDAMYWYRQDPGQGLRLIYYSQIVNDFQKGDIAEGYSVSREKKESFPLTVTSAQKNPTAFYLCASSPIAGAGAGELFFGEGSRLTVL.